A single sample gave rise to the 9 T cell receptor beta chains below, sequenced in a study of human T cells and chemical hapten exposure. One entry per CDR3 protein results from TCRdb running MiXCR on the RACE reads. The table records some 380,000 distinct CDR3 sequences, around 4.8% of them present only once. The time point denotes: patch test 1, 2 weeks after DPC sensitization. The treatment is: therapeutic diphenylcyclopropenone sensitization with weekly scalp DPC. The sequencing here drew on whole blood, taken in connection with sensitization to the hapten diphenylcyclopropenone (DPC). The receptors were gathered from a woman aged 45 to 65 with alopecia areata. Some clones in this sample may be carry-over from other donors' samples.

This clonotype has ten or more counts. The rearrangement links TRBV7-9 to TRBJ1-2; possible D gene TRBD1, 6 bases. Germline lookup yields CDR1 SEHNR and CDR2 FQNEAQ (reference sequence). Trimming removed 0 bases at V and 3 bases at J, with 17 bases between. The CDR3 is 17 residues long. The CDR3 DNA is TGTGCCAGCAGCTTAGCAGGCAGGGGAAAGGAGGACTATGGCTACACCTTC. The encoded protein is CASSLAGRGKEDYGYTF.

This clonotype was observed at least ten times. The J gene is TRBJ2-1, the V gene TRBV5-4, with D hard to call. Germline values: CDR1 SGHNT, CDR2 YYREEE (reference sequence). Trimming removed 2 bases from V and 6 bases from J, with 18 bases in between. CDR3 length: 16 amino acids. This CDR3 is CASSFGSRAERNEQFF. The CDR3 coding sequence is TGTGCCAGCAGCTTCGGGTCACGGGCGGAGCGCAATGAGCAGTTCTTC.

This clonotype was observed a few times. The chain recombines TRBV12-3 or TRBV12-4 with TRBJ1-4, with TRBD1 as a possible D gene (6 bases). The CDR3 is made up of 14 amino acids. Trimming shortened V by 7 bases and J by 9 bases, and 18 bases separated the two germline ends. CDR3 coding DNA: TGTGCCAGCACCTCGACCGGGGGCATAAAAAAACTGTTTTTT. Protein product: CASTSTGGIKKLFF.

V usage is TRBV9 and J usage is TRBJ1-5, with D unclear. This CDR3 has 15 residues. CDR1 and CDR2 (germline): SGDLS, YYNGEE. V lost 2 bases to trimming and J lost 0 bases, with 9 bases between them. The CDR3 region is CASSVDGYSNQPQHF. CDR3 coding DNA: TGTGCCAGCAGCGTGGATGGTTATAGCAATCAGCCCCAGCATTTT. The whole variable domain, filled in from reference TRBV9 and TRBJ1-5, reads DSGVTQTPKHLITATGQRVTLRCSPRSGDLSVYWYQQSLDQGLQFLIQYYNGEERAKGNILERFSAQQFPDLHSELNLSSLELGDSALYFCASSVDGYSNQPQHFGDGTRLSIL.

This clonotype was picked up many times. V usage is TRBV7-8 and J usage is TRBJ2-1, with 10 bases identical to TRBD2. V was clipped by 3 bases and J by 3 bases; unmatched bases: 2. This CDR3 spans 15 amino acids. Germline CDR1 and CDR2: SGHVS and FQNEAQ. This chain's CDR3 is CASSLGLALYNEQFF. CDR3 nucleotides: TGTGCCAGCAGCTTGGGACTAGCGCTCTACAATGAGCAGTTCTTC.

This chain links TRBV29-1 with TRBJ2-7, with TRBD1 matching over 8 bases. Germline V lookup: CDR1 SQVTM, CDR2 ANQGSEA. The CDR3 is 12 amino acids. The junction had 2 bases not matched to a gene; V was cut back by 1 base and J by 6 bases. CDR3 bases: TGCAGCGTTGAAGCGGACAGGGCCGAGCAGTACTTC. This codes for CSVEADRAEQYF.

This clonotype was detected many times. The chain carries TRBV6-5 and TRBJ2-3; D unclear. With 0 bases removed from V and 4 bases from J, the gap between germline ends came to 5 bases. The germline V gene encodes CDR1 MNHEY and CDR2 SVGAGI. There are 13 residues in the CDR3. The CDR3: CASSYSRPDTQYF. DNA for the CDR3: TGTGCCAGCAGTTACTCCAGGCCAGATACGCAGTATTTT.

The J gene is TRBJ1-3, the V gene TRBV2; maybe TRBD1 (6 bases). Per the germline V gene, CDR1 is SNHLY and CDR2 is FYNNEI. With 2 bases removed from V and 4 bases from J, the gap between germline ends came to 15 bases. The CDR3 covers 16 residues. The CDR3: CASSENVGGIGNTIYF. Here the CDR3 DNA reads TGTGCCAGCAGTGAAAATGTAGGGGGAATCGGAAACACCATATATTTT.

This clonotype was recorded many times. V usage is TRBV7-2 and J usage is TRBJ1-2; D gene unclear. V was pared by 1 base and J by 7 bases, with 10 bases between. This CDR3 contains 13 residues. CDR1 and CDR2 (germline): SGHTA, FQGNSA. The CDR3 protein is CASSLERLSGYTF. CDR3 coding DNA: TGTGCCAGCAGCTTAGAGAGGCTCTCTGGCTACACCTTC.